This T cell receptor (beta chain) was retrieved from a study of glioma-infiltrating T cells (dated by TCRdb to about 2016). At the level of the whole study: Low-grade gliomas were represented by WHO grade II oligodendrogliomas or astrocytomas, and glioblastomas were represented by WHO grade IV tumors that were sampled at initial rather than recurrent diagnosis. The sequencing target for blood libraries was about 4- to 11-fold coverage of about a million peripheral T cells. Glioma tissue, non-neoplastic brain tissue and matched peripheral blood mononuclear cells were used as sources from which TCR alpha- and beta-chain repertoires were sequenced. Dexamethasone was administered to glioma patients for six or fewer days before surgery. To measure divergence between tissue and blood T-cell populations, each tissue-infiltrating repertoire was compared with the peripheral blood repertoire of the same patient. The paired cohort comprised three low-grade glioma patients, eight or nine primary glioblastoma patients and three non-glioma patients contributing non-neoplastic brain tissue.

On this clonotype: The antigen this receptor binds is unknown. Per-base quality was not reported, and no clone a single base away is much larger than it.

The iRepertoire nested amplicon-rescue multiplex PCR (arm-PCR) platform was used to amplify TCR alpha and beta CDR3 regions from RNA. One-step reverse transcription and amplification used roughly 100-400 ng of tissue mRNA or PBMC total RNA as input. After bead purification, a secondary multiplex PCR added Illumina adapters, and libraries were gel-purified between 200 and 400 bp. The libraries contained internal 6-nucleotide barcodes that were used for demultiplexing. Sequencing of the libraries was done on an Illumina MiSeq using 2x220 or 2x250 nucleotide paired-end reads. Processing in the source paper ran as follows. Paired reads were merged with FLASH 1.2.11 and aligned to the GRCh37 human genome with BWA-MEM before extracting TRA and TRB reads. V and J assignment used an IMGT-derived reference of cassette sequences and CDR3 motifs that included pseudogenes. Reads were translated in three frames, and productive CDR3s were defined by a C…FGXG motif without stop codons. A clonotype was defined as a unique combination of a V-J cassette pair and a CDR3 amino acid sequence. Filtering of reads was based on Hamming distance, with the threshold set by the sequence error rate of each sample in mapped regions. The public reads were reanalyzed by TCRdb: fastp trimming at Q25, MiXCR alignment, in-frame beta chains only. Rows are combined by CDR3 protein, so each entry shows the most common genes and DNA. The V and J calls, along with clone size, are taken from TCRdb and not from the paper's own processing. Recorded for this sample are fewer than 500,000 distinct CDR3 sequences; around 38% of them occurred a single time. Around 12% of the sample rests with the top ten.

Study-wide findings and limitations: A signature set of shared blood CDR3 motifs marked patients with low tissue-blood divergence and was depleted in highly divergent patients. Very few CDR3 sequences were shared between tissue and blood, attributed to high CDR3 diversity and limited sampling. Group comparisons rested on small numbers: three non-neoplastic, three low-grade glioma and 7 or 8 glioblastoma patients. VJ-independent divergence between tissue and blood was found to be below expectation in non-neoplastic patients but above expectation in all gliomas, particularly low-grade gliomas.

CDR1 and CDR2 were assigned from the germline V gene as SGHTA and FQGNSA. The cysteine opens and the phenylalanine closes a CDR3 of 15 amino acids. The DNA shown is the 45-base CDR3, in frame from base 1. V and J lose 1 base and 0 bases, and a span of 10 bases separates them. Immediately after resection, surgical brain or tumor specimens were cryofrozen in liquid nitrogen, with peripheral blood cells collected concurrently. The sequence was obtained from a human donor with low-grade glioma or glioblastoma, undergoing nonglioma brain surgery, or in good health (not recorded which). The sample taken for sequencing was glioma tissue, nonneoplastic brain tissue, or PBMCs (not recorded which). Rearrangement joined TRBV7-2 to TRBJ2-7, and TRBD2 may be the D gene, going by 5 matching bases. The sequenced DNA is TGTGCCAGCAGCTTAGGGACTTTTAGCTCCTACGAGCAGTACTTC. It translates to CASSLGTFSSYEQYF.